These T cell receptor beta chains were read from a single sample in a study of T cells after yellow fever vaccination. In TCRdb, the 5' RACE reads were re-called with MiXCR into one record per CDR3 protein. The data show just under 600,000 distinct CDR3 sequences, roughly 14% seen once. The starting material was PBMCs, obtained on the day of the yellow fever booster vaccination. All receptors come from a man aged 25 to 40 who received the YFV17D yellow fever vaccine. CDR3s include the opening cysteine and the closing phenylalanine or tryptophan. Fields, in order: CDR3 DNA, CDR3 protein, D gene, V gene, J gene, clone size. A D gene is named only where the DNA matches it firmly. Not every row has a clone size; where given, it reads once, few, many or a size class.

CDR3 DNA: TGTGCCAGCTGCCGGAGTAGGCCGGACTCTGGGGCCAACGTCCTGACTTTC
CDR3 protein: CASCRSRPDSGANVLTF
D gene: NA
V gene: TRBV6-1
J gene: TRBJ2-6
clone size: few

CDR3 DNA: TGTGCCAGCAGCTTATTAGGGACAGCTGCCGGAAACACCATATATTTT
CDR3 protein: CASSLLGTAAGNTIYF
D gene: TRBD1
V gene: TRBV7-9
J gene: TRBJ1-3
clone size: few

CDR3 DNA: TGCAGCGTGATACAGGGGGCCGGCGGGGAGCTGTTTTTT
CDR3 protein: CSVIQGAGGELFF
D gene: TRBD1
V gene: TRBV29-1
J gene: TRBJ2-2
clone size: NA

CDR3 DNA: TGCGCCAGCAGCTTGGCCTACAGGGGGCGCGGTCCGCGCTCCTACAATGAGCAGTTCTTC
CDR3 protein: CASSLAYRGRGPRSYNEQFF
D gene: TRBD1
V gene: TRBV5-1
J gene: TRBJ2-1
clone size: NA

CDR3 DNA: TGTGCCATCAGCTTTGGGCTCGGTCAGCCCCAGCATTTT
CDR3 protein: CAISFGLGQPQHF
D gene: NA
V gene: TRBV12-1
J gene: TRBJ1-5
clone size: NA

CDR3 DNA: TGTGCCAGCAGCACCCGGACAGGGTCCTACGAGCAGTACTTC
CDR3 protein: CASSTRTGSYEQYF
D gene: TRBD1
V gene: TRBV7-2
J gene: TRBJ2-7
clone size: NA

CDR3 DNA: TGTGCCAGCAGCCAACGCAGGGGGACCCCCTCCGAGCAGTACTTC
CDR3 protein: CASSQRRGTPSEQYF
D gene: TRBD1
V gene: TRBV3-1
J gene: TRBJ2-7
clone size: NA

CDR3 DNA: TGTGCCAGCAGTGCTTGGCGATGGGAGGCCACCTACAATGAGCAGTTCTTC
CDR3 protein: CASSAWRWEATYNEQFF
D gene: NA
V gene: TRBV12-3/TRBV12-4
J gene: TRBJ2-1
clone size: few

CDR3 DNA: TGTGCCAGCAGCTTAGTACAAACCACCGGGGAGCTGTTTTTT
CDR3 protein: CASSLVQTTGELFF
D gene: NA
V gene: TRBV7-6
J gene: TRBJ2-2
clone size: few

CDR3 DNA: TGTGCCAGCAGTTTGCTCGGGACATACGGCAATCAGCCCCAGCATTTT
CDR3 protein: CASSLLGTYGNQPQHF
D gene: NA
V gene: TRBV27
J gene: TRBJ1-5
clone size: few

CDR3 DNA: TGTGCCAGTAGTACGAGGGGACAGGGGAGGGACAATGAGCAGTTCTTC
CDR3 protein: CASSTRGQGRDNEQFF
D gene: TRBD1
V gene: TRBV19
J gene: TRBJ2-1
clone size: few

CDR3 DNA: TGTGCCAGTAATAAAGAACTAAATTCACCCCTCCACTTT
CDR3 protein: CASNKELNSPLHF
D gene: NA
V gene: TRBV19
J gene: TRBJ1-6
clone size: few

CDR3 DNA: TGTGCCAGCAGCTCACTTCGGGGCGGGGAGCTGTTTTTT
CDR3 protein: CASSSLRGGELFF
D gene: NA
V gene: TRBV11-2
J gene: TRBJ2-2
clone size: few

CDR3 DNA: TGCAGTGCTGGCGGTTTTAGTAGCAATCAGCCCCAGCATTTT
CDR3 protein: CSAGGFSSNQPQHF
D gene: NA
V gene: TRBV20-1
J gene: TRBJ1-5
clone size: few

CDR3 DNA: TGTGCCAGCAGCCTCCTGGGGCGGCAGTTCTTC
CDR3 protein: CASSLLGRQFF
D gene: NA
V gene: TRBV3-1
J gene: TRBJ2-1
clone size: NA

CDR3 DNA: TGCAGTGCTAGGGGCCCCGAGACTAGTTATTCCTACGAGCAGTACTTC
CDR3 protein: CSARGPETSYSYEQYF
D gene: NA
V gene: TRBV20-1
J gene: TRBJ2-7
clone size: NA

CDR3 DNA: TGTGCCAGCAGTGAAGAGGCTAGCGAAGAGACCCAGTACTTC
CDR3 protein: CASSEEASEETQYF
D gene: NA
V gene: TRBV2
J gene: TRBJ2-5
clone size: NA

CDR3 DNA: TGCAGTGGGATAGCGGAATCGCCAGATACGCAGTATTTT
CDR3 protein: CSGIAESPDTQYF
D gene: NA
V gene: TRBV20-1
J gene: TRBJ2-3
clone size: few

CDR3 DNA: TGTGCCAGCAGCCAAGATGGACTAGCGGGCGGCACTTTGTACTTC
CDR3 protein: CASSQDGLAGGTLYF
D gene: TRBD2
V gene: TRBV14
J gene: TRBJ2-7
clone size: few

CDR3 DNA: TGCAGTGCCCCCCAGGGGCCGGAGACCCAGTACTTC
CDR3 protein: CSAPQGPETQYF
D gene: NA
V gene: TRBV20-1
J gene: TRBJ2-5
clone size: few

CDR3 DNA: TGCGCCAGCGGAGGCAGCCTTAATGAGCAGTTCTTC
CDR3 protein: CASGGSLNEQFF
D gene: NA
V gene: TRBV5-1
J gene: TRBJ2-1
clone size: many

CDR3 DNA: TGTGCCAGCAGCTACCTATCTAGCGGGAGGGCCAATGAGCAGTTCTTC
CDR3 protein: CASSYLSSGRANEQFF
D gene: TRBD2
V gene: TRBV7-2
J gene: TRBJ2-1
clone size: few

CDR3 DNA: TGCGCCAGCAGCCAAGATCGACAGGGGTTTTACTATGGCTACACCTTC
CDR3 protein: CASSQDRQGFYYGYTF
D gene: TRBD1
V gene: TRBV4-3
J gene: TRBJ1-2
clone size: many

CDR3 DNA: TGTGCCAGCAAAGGGACAGGGGCCTACAATGAGCAGTTCTTC
CDR3 protein: CASKGTGAYNEQFF
D gene: TRBD1
V gene: TRBV27
J gene: TRBJ2-1
clone size: NA

CDR3 DNA: TGTGCCAGCAGCACCCCCGACAGGGGTTTCTACGAGCAGTACTTC
CDR3 protein: CASSTPDRGFYEQYF
D gene: TRBD1
V gene: TRBV28
J gene: TRBJ2-7
clone size: NA

CDR3 DNA: TGTGCCAGCACCATTAACAGGGGATACAATGAGCAGTTCTTC
CDR3 protein: CASTINRGYNEQFF
D gene: TRBD1
V gene: TRBV6-1
J gene: TRBJ2-1
clone size: NA

CDR3 DNA: TGTGCCAGCAGTTCACCACCCGGTTACAATGAGCAGTTCTTC
CDR3 protein: CASSSPPGYNEQFF
D gene: NA
V gene: TRBV12-3/TRBV12-4
J gene: TRBJ2-1
clone size: many